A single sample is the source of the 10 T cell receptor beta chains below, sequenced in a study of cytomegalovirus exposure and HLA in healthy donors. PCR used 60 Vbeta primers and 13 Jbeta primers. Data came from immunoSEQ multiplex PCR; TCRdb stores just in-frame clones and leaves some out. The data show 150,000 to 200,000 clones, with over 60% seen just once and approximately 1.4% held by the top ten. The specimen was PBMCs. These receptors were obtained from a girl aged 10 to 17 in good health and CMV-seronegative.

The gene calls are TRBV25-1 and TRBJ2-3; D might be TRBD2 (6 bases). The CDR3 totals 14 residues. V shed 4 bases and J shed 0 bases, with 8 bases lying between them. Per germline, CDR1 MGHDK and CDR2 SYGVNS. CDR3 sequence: CASSVAGSTDTQYF. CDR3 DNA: TGTGCCAGCAGTGTGGCGGGAAGCACAGATACGCAGTATTTT.

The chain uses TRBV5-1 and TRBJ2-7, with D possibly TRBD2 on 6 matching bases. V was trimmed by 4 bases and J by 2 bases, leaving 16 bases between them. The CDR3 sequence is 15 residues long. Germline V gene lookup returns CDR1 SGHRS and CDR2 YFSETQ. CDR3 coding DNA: TGCGCCAGCAGCCGCGAAGGAGGGAACCCCTACGAGCAGTACTTC. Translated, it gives CASSREGGNPYEQYF.

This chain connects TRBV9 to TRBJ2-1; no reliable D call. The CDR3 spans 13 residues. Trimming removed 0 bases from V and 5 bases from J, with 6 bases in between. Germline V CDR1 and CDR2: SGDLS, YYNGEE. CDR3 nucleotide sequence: TGTGCCAGCAGCGTAGCAGGAAACAATGAGCAGTTCTTC. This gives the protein CASSVAGNNEQFF. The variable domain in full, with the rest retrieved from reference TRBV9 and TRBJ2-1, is DSGVTQTPKHLITATGQRVTLRCSPRSGDLSVYWYQQSLDQGLQFLIQYYNGEERAKGNILERFSAQQFPDLHSELNLSSLELGDSALYFCASSVAGNNEQFFGPGTRLTVL.

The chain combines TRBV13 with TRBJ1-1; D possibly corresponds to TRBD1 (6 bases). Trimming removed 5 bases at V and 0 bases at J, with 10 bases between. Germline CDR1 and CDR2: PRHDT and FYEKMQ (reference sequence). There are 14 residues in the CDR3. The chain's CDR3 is CASSVRTVNTEAFF. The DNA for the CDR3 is TGTGCCAGCAGCGTACGGACAGTGAACACTGAAGCTTTCTTT.

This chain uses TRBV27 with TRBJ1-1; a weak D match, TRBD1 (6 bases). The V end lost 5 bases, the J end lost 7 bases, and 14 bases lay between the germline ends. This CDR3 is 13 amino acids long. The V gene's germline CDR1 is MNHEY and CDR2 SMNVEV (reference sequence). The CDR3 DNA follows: TGTGCCAGCAGTCGTAGGGGGACGGGTGAAGCTTTCTTT. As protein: CASSRRGTGEAFF.

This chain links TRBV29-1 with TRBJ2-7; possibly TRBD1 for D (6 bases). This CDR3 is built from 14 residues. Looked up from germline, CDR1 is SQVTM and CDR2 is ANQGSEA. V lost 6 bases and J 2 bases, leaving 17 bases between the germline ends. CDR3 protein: CSVAEVDRAYEQYF. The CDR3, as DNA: TGCAGCGTCGCGGAAGTGGACAGAGCCTACGAGCAGTACTTC.

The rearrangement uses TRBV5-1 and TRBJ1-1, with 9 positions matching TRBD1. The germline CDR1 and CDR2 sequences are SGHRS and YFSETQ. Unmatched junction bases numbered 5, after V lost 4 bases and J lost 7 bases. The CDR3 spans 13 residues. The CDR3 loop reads CASSIGTGIEAFF. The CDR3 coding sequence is TGCGCCAGCAGCATCGGGACAGGGATTGAAGCTTTCTTT.

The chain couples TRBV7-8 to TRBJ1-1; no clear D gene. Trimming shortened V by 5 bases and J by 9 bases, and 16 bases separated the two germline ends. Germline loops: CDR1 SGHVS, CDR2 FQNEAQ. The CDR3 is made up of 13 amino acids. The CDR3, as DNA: TGTGCCAGCAGCGTACTCTCCCCCAACCAAGCTTTCTTT. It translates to CASSVLSPNQAFF.

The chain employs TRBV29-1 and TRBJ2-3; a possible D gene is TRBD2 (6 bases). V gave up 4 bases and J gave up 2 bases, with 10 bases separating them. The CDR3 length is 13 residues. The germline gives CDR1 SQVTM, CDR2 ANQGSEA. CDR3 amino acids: CSVGGTFTDTQYF. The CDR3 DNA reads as TGCAGCGTTGGGGGGACTTTCACAGATACGCAGTATTTT.

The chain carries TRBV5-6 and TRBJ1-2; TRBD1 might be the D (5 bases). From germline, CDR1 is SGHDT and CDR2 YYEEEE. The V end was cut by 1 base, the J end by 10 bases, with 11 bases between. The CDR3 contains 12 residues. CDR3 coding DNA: TGTGCCAGCAGCTTGTGGGGCGGAGACTACACCTTC. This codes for CASSLWGGDYTF.